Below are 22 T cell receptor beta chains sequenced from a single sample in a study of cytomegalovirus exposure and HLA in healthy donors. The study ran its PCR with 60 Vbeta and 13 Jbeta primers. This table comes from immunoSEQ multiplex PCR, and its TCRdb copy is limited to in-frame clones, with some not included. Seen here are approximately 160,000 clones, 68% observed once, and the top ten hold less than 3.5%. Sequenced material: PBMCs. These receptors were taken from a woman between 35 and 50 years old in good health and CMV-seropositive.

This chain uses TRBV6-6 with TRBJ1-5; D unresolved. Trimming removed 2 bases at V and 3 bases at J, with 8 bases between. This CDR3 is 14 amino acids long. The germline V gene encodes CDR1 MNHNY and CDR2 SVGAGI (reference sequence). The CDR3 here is CASSYAEINQPQHF. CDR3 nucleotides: TGTGCCAGCAGTTACGCGGAGATCAATCAGCCCCAGCATTTT.

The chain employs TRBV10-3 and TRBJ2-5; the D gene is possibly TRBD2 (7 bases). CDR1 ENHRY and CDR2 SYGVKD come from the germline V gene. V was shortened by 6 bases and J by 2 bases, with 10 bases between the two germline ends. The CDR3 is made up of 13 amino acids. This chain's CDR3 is CAISGGRQETQYF. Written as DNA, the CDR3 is TGTGCCATCAGCGGGGGGCGGCAAGAGACCCAGTACTTC.

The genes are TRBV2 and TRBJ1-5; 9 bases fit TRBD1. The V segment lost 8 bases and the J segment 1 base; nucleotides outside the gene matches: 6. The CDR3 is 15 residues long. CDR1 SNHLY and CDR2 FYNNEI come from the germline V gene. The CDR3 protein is CASAGQGLSNQPQHF. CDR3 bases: TGTGCCAGCGCAGGACAGGGGCTAAGCAATCAGCCCCAGCATTTT.

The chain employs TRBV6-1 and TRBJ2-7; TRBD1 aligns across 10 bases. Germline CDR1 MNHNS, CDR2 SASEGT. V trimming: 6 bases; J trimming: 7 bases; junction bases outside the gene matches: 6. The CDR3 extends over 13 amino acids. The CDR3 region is CASSDRGRGEQYF. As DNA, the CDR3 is TGTGCCAGCAGCGACAGGGGGCGCGGGGAGCAGTACTTC.

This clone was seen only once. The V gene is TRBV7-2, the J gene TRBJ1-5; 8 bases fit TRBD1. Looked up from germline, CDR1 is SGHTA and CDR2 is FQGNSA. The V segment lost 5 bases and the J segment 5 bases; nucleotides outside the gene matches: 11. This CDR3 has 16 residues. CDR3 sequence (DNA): TGTGCCAGCAGCATACTCGGGACAGGATCGTATCAGCCCCAGCATTTT. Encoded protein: CASSILGTGSYQPQHF.

CDR3 amino acids: CASIRPGGSTDTQYF. For the CDR3, the DNA is TGTGCCAGCATCCGCCCGGGAGGCTCGACAGATACGCAGTATTTT. The chain is built from TRBV7-2 and TRBJ2-3, with TRBD2 matching 7 bases. V lost 7 bases, J lost 3 bases, and 10 bases stayed unmatched. The CDR3 contains 15 residues. Germline CDR1 SGHTA, CDR2 FQGNSA.

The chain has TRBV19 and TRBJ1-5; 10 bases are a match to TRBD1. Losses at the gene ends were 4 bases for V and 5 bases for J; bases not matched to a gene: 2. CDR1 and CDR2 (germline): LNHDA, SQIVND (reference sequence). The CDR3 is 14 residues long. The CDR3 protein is CASSTTGGHQPQHF. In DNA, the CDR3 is TGTGCCAGTAGTACGACAGGGGGCCATCAGCCCCAGCATTTT.

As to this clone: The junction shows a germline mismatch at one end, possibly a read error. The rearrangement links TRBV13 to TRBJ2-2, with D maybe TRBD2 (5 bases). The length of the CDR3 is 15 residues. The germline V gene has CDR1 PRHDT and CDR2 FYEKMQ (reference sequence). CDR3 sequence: CASSTSMGNTGEPFF. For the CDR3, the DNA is TGTGCCAGCAGTACCTCAATGGGTAATACCGGGGAGCCGTTTTTT.

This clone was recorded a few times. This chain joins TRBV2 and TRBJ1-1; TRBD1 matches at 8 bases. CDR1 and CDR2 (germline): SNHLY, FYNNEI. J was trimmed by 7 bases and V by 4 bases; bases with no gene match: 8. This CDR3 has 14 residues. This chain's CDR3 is CASSVDAGTGEAFF. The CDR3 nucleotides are TGTGCCAGCAGTGTAGATGCCGGGACAGGTGAAGCTTTCTTT.

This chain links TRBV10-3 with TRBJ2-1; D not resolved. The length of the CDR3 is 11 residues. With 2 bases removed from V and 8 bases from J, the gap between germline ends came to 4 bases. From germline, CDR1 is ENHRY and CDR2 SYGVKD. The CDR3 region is CAISERDEQFF. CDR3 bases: TGTGCCATCAGTGAGCGCGATGAGCAGTTCTTC.

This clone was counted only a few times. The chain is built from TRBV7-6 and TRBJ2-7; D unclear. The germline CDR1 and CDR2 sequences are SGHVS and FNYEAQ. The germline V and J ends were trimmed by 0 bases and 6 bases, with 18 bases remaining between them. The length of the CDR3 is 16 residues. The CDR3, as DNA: TGTGCCAGCAGCTTAGCGTCCGAAACAACCCCTCGCGAGCAGTACTTC. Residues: CASSLASETTPREQYF.

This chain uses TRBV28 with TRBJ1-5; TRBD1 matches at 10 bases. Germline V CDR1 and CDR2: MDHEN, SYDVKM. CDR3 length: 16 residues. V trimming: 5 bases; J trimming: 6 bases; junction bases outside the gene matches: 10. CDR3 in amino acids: CASSLSGTGVGQPQHF. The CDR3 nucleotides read TGTGCCAGCAGTCTTTCCGGGACAGGGGTGGGTCAGCCCCAGCATTTT.

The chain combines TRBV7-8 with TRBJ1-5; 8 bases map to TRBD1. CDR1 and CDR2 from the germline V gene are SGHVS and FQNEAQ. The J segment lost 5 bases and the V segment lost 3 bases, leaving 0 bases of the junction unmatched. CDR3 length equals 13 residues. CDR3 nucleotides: TGTGCCAGCAGCTTGACAGGGGATCAGCCCCAGCATTTT. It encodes CASSLTGDQPQHF.

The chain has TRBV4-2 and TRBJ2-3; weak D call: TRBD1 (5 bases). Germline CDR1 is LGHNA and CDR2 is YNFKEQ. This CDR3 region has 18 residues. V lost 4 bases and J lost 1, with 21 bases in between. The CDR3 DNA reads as TGTGCCAGCAGCCCTGTTATAGGGGTGGGAACGGGCACAGATACGCAGTATTTT. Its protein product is CASSPVIGVGTGTDTQYF.

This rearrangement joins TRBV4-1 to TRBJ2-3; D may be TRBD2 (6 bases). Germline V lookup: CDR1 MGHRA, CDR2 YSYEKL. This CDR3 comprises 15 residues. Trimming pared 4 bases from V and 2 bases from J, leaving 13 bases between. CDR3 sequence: CASSPRGGATDTQYF. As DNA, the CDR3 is TGCGCCAGCAGCCCCCGGGGCGGGGCCACAGATACGCAGTATTTT.

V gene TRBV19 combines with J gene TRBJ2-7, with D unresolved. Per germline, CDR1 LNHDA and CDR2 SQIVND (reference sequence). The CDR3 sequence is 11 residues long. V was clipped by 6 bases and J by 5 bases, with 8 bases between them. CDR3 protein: CASSQAHEQYF. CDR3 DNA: TGTGCCAGTAGCCAGGCCCACGAGCAGTACTTC.

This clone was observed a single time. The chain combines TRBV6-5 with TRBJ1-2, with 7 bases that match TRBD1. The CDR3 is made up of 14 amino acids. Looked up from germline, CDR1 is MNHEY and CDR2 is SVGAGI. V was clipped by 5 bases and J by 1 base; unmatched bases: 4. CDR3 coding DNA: TGTGCCAGCAGTGAGGGACAGAATAACTATGGCTACACCTTC. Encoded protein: CASSEGQNNYGYTF.

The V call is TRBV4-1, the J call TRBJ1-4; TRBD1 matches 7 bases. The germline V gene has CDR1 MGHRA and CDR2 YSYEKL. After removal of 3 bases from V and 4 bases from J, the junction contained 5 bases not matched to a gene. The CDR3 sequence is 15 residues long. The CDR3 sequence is CASSQGTAINEKLFF. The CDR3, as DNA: TGCGCCAGCAGCCAGGGGACAGCGATTAATGAAAAACTGTTTTTT.

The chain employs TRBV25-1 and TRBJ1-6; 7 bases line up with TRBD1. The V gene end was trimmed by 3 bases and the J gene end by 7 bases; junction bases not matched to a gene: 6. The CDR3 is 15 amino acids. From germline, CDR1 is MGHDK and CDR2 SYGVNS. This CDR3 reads CASSDLTGVNSPLHF. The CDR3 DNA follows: TGTGCCAGCAGTGATTTAACAGGGGTCAATTCACCCCTCCACTTT.

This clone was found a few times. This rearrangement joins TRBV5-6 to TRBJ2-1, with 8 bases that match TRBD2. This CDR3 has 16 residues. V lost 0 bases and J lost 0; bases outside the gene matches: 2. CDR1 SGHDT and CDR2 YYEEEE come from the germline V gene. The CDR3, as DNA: TGTGCCAGCAGCTTGGTCCGGGGGGGCTCCTACAATGAGCAGTTCTTC. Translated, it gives CASSLVRGGSYNEQFF.

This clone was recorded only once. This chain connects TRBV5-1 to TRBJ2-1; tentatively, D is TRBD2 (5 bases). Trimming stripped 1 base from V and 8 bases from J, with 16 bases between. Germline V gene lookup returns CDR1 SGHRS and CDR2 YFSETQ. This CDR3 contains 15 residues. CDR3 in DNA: TGCGCCAGCAGCTTGCGGATGGGAGCGTCCGATGAGCAGTTCTTC. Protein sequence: CASSLRMGASDEQFF.

For the CDR3, the DNA is TGCGCCAGCAGCCAAGATTGGGTGGCGGGATGGAATGAGCAGTTCTTC. It codes for CASSQDWVAGWNEQFF. V gene TRBV4-3 combines with J gene TRBJ2-1; D may be TRBD2 (6 bases). Deletions cut 0 bases from V and 7 bases from J, with 16 bases between. The CDR3 spans 16 residues. Germline V gives CDR1 LGHNA, CDR2 YSLEER.